This T cell receptor (beta chain) was documented in a study of CD8+ T cells in alopecia areata. With respect to this clone: Its target is unknown.

The study's findings and limits: Normal scalp had lower clonality than lesional scalp, with alopecia totalis/universalis lesions showing this most strongly. Relative to mice, TCR sharing across patients was less clear, a difference possibly HLA-related.

cDNA prepared by RNA extraction and subsequent reverse transcription served as the template for sequencing. The table came from immunoSEQ multiplex PCR; TCRdb's copy has only in-frame clones and leaves some out. The sample has approximately 99,000 clones; under 60% are singletons. The sequencing input was NKG2D-low CD8+ T cells sorted from blood. The receptor's source is a human donor with alopecia areata.

The DNA of the CDR3 is TGCAGTGTTGGTCGGGGAAATGAGCAGTTCTTC. This sequence encodes CSVGRGNEQFF. This chain connects TRBV20-1 to TRBJ2-1; a weak D match, TRBD2 (5 bases). Trimming stripped 7 bases from V and 7 bases from J, with 11 bases between. Germline lookup yields CDR1 DFQATT and CDR2 SNEGSKA (reference sequence). The CDR3 is 11 amino acids.